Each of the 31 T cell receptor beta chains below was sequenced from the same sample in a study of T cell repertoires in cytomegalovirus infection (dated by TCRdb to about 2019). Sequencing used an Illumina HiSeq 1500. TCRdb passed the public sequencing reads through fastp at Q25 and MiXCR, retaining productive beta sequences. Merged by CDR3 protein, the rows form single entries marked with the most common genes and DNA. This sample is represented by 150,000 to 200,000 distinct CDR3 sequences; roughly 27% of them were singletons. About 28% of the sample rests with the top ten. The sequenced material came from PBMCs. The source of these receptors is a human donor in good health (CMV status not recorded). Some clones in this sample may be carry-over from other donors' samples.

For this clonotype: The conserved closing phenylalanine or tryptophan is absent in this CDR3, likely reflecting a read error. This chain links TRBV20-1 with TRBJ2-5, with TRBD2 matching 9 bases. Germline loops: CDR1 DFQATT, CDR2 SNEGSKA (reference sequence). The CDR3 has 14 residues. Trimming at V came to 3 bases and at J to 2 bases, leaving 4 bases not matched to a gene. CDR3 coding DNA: TGCAGTGCTAGTTTAGCGGGGGTACAAGAGACCCAGTACGTC. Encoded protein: CSASLAGVQETQYV.

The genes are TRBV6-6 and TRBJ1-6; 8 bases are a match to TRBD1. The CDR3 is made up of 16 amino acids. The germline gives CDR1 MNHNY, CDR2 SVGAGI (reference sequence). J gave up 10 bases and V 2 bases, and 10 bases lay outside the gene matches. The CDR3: CASSYTPQGAGSPLHF. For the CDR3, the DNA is TGTGCCAGCAGTTACACCCCTCAGGGGGCAGGGTCACCCCTCCACTTT.

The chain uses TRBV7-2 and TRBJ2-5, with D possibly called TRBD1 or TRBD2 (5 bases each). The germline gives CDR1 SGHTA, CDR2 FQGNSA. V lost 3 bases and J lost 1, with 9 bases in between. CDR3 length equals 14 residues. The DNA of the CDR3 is TGTGCCAGCAGCTTTTTGAGGGGCCAAGAGACCCAGTACTTC. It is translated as CASSFLRGQETQYF.

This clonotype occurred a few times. CDR3 nucleotides: TGTGCCAGCAGTACGGACAGGGGGAACACTGAAGCTTTCTTT. This sequence encodes CASSTDRGNTEAFF. V usage is TRBV2 and J usage is TRBJ1-1; 9 nucleotides agree with TRBD1. The length of the CDR3 is 14 residues. Germline values: CDR1 SNHLY, CDR2 FYNNEI. Trimming took 5 bases from V and 1 from J; bases not matched to a gene: 2.

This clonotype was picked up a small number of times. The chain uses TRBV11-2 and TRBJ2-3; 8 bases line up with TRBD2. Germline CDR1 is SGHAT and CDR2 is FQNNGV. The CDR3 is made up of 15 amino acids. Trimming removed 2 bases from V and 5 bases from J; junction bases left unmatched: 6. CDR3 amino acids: CASSLPSGGQDTQYF. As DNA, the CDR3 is TGTGCCAGCAGCTTACCGAGCGGGGGTCAAGATACGCAGTATTTT.

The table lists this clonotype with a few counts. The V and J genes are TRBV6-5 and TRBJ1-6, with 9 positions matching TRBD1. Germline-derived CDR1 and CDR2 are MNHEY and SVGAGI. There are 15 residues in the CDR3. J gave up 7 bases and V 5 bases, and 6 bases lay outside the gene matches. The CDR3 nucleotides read TGTGCCAGCAGTCGTACCGGGACAGGGAATTCACCCCTCCACTTT. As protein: CASSRTGTGNSPLHF.

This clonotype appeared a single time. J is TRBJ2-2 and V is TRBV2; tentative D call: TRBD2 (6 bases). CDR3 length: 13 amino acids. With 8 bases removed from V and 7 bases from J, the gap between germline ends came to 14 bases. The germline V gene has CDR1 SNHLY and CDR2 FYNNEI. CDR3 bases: TGTGCCAGCGCGGGATTCGAGGGCGGGGAGCTGTTTTTT. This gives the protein CASAGFEGGELFF.

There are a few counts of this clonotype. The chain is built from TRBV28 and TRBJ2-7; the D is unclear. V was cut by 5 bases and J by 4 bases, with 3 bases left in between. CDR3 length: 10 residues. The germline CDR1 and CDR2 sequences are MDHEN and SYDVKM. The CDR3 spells CASSQYEQYF. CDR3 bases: TGTGCCAGCAGTCAATACGAGCAGTACTTC.

The CDR3: CASSFPGAVEAFF. In DNA, the CDR3 is TGTGCCAGCAGCTTCCCGGGGGCGGTGGAAGCTTTCTTT. This chain uses TRBV5-6 with TRBJ1-1; TRBD1 might be the D (6 bases). Germline loops: CDR1 SGHDT, CDR2 YYEEEE. Trimming removed 2 bases from V and 8 bases from J, with 13 bases in between. This CDR3 has 13 residues.

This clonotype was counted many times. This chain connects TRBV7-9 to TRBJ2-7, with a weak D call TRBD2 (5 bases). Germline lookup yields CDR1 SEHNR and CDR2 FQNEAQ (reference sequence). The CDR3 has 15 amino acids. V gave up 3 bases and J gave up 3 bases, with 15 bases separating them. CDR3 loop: CASSLADSGNYEQYF. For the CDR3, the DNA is TGTGCCAGCAGCTTGGCGGATTCCGGGAACTACGAGCAGTACTTC.

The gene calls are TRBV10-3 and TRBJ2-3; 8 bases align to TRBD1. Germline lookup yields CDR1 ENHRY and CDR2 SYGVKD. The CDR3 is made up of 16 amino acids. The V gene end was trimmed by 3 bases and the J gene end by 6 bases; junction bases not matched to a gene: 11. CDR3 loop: CAISDTDRGREDTQYF. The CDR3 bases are TGTGCCATCAGTGACACCGACAGGGGCAGAGAGGATACGCAGTATTTT.

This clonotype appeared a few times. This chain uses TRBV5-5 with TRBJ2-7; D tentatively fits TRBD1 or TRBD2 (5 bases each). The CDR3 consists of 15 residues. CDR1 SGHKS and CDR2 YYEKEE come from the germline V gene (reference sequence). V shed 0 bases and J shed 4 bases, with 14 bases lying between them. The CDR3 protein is CASSLEIGGAYEQYF. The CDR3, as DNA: TGTGCCAGCAGCTTGGAAATTGGGGGTGCGTACGAGCAGTACTTC. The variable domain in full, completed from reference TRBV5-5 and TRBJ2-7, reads DAGVTQSPTHLIKTRGQQVTLRCSPISGHKSVSWYQQVLGQGPQFIFQYYEKEERGRGNFPDRFSARQFPNYSSELNVNALLLGDSALYLCASSLEIGGAYEQYFGPGTRLTVT.

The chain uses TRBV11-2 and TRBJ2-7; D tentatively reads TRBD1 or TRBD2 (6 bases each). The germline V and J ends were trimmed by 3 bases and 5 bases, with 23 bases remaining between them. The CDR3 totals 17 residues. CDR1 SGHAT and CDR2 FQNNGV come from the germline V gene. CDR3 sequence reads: CASSFRGGSRLGDEQYF. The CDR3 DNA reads TGTGCCAGCAGCTTCCGAGGGGGGTCCCGTTTAGGGGACGAGCAGTACTTC.

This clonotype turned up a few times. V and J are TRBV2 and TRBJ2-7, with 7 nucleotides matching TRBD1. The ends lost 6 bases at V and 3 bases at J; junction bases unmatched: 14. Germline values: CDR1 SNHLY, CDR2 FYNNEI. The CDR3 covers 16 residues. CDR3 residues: CASSVLVGGDYYEQYF. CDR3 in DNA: TGTGCCAGCAGCGTATTAGTAGGGGGCGACTACTACGAGCAGTACTTC. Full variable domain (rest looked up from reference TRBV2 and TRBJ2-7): EPEVTQTPSHQVTQMGQEVILRCVPISNHLYFYWYRQILGQKVEFLVSFYNNEISEKSEIFDDQFSVERPDGSNFTLKIRSTKLEDSAMYFCASSVLVGGDYYEQYFGPGTRLTVT.

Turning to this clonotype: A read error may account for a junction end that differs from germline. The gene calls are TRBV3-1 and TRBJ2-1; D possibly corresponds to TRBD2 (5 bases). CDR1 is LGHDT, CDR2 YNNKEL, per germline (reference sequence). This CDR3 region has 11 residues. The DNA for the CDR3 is TGTGCCAGCAGCCAAGCCGGGGAAGTTCGATTC. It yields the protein CASSQAGEVRF.

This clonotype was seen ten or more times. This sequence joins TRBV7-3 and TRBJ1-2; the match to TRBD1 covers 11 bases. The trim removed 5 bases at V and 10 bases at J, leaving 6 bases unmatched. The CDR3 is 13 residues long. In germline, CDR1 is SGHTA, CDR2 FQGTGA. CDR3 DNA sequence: TGTGCCAGCAGCAAGGGACAGGGGGTCGACTACACCTTC. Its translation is CASSKGQGVDYTF.

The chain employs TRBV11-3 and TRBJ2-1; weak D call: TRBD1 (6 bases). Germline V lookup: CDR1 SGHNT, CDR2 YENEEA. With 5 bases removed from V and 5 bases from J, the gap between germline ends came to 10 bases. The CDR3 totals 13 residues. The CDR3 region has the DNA TGTGCCAGCAGCCCGGGACACCACAATGAGCAGTTCTTC. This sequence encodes CASSPGHHNEQFF.

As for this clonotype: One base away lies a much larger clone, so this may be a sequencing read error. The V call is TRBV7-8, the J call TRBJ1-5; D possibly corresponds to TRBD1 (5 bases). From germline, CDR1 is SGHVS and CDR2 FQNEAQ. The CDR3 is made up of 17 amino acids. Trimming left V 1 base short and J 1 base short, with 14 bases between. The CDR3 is CASSLGTGRASNQPQHF. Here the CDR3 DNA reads TGTGCCAGCAGCTTAGGTACAGGCAGGGCAAGCAATCAGCCCCAGCATTTT.

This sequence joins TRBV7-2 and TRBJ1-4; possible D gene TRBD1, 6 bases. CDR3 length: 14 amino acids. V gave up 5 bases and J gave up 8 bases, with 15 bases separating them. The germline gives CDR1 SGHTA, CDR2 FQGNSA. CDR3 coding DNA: TGTGCCAGCAGCCGTGACAGGCGAGGGGAAAAACTGTTTTTT. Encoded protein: CASSRDRRGEKLFF.

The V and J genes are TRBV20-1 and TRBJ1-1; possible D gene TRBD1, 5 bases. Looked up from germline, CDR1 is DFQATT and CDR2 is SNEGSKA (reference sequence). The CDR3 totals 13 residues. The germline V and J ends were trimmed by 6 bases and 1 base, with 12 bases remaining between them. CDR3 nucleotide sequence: TGCAGTGCGCTGAAAACAGGGAACACTGAAGCTTTCTTT. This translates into CSALKTGNTEAFF.

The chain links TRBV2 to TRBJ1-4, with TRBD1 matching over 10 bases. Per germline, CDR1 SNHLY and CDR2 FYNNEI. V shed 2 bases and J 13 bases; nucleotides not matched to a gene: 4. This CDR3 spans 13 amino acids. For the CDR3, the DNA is TGTGCCAGCAGTGAAATAAGGGACAGGGGACTGTTTTTT. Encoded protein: CASSEIRDRGLFF.

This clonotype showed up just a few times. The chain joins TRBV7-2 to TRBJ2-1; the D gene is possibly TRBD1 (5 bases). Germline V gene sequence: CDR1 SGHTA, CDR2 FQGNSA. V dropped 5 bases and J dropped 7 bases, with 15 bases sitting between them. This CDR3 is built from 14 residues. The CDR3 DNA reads TGTGCCAGCAGCCCACACCCAGGGCCGAATGAGCAGTTCTTC. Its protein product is CASSPHPGPNEQFF.

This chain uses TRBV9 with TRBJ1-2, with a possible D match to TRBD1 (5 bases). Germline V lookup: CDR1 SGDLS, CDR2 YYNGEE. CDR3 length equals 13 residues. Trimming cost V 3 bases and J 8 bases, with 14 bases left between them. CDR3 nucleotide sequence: TGTGCCAGCAGCGCCTCCCCGAGGGACGGCTACACCTTC. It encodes CASSASPRDGYTF.

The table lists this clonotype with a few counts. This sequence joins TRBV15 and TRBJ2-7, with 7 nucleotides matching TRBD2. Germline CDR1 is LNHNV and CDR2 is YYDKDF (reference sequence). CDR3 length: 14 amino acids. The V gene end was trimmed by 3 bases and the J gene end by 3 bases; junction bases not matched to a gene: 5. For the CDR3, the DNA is TGTGCCACCAGCAGGGGGGGGATCGGCTACGAGCAGTACTTC. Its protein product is CATSRGGIGYEQYF.

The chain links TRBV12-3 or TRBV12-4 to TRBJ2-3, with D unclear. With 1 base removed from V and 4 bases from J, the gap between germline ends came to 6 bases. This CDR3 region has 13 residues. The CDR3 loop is CASSLGIADTQYF. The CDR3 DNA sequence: TGTGCCAGCAGTTTAGGGATCGCAGATACGCAGTATTTT.

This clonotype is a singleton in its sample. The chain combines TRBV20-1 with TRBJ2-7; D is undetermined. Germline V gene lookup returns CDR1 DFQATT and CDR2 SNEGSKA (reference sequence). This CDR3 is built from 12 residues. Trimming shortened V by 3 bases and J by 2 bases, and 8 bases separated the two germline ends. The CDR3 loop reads CSASELAYEQYF. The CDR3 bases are TGCAGTGCTAGTGAATTGGCCTACGAGCAGTACTTC.

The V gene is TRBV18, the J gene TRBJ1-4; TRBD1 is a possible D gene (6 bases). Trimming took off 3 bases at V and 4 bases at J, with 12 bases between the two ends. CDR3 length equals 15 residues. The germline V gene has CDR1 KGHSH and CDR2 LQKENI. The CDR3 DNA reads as TGTGCCAGCTCACCCTCAGGACAGTTTAATGAAAAACTGTTTTTT. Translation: CASSPSGQFNEKLFF.

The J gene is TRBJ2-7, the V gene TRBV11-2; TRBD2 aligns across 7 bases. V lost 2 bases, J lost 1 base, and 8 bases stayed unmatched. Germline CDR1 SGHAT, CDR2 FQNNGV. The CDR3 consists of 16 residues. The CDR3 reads CASSLILGGGSYEQYF. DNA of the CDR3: TGTGCCAGCAGCTTAATCTTGGGGGGGGGATCCTACGAGCAGTACTTC. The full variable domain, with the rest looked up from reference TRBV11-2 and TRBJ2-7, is EAGVAQSPRYKIIEKRQSVAFWCNPISGHATLYWYQQILGQGPKLLIQFQNNGVVDDSQLPKDRFSAERLKGVDSTLKIQPAKLEDSAVYLCASSLILGGGSYEQYFGPGTRLTVT.

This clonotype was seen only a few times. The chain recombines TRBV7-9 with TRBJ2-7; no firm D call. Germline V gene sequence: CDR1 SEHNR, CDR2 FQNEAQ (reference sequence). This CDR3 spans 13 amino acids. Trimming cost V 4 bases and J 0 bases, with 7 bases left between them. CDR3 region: CASSSDLSYEQYF. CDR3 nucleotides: TGTGCCAGCAGCTCGGACCTCTCCTACGAGCAGTACTTC.

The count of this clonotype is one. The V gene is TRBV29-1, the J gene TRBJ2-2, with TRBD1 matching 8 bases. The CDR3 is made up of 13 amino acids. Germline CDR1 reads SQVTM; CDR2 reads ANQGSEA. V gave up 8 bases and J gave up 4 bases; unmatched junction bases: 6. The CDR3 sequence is CSFGQGFTGELFF. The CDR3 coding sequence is TGCAGCTTCGGACAGGGTTTCACCGGGGAGCTGTTTTTT.

CDR3 amino acids: CASSFPGRHGYTF. The DNA of the CDR3 is TGTGCCAGCAGTTTTCCGGGAAGGCATGGCTACACCTTC. The chain carries TRBV12-3 or TRBV12-4 and TRBJ1-2, with D unresolved. V was clipped by 3 bases and J by 6 bases, with 11 bases between them. The CDR3 spans 13 residues.